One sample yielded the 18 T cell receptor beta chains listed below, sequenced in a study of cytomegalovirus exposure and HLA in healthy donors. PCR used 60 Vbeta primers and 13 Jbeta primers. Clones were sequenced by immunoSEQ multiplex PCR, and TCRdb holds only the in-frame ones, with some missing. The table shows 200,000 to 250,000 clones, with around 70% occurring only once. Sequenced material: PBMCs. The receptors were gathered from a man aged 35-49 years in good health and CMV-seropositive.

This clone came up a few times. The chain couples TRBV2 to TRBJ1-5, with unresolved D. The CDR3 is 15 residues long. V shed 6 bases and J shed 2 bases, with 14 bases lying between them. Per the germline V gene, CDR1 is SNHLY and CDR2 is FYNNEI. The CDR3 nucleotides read TGTGCCAGCAGGGTAGACACTCGTCGCAATCAGCCCCAGCATTTT. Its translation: CASRVDTRRNQPQHF.

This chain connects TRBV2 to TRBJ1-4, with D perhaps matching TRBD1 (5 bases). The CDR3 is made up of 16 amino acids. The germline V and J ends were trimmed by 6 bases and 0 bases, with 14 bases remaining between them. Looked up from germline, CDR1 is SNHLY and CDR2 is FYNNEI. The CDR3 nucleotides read TGTGCCAGCAGCGAAAGGGACTTTGCAACTAATGAAAAACTGTTTTTT. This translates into CASSERDFATNEKLFF.

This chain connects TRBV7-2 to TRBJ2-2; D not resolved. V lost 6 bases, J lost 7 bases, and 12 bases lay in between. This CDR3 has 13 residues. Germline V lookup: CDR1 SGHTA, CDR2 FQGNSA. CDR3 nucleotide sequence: TGTGCCAGCAGTCCTAGTCCCAGCGGGGAGCTGTTTTTT. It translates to CASSPSPSGELFF.

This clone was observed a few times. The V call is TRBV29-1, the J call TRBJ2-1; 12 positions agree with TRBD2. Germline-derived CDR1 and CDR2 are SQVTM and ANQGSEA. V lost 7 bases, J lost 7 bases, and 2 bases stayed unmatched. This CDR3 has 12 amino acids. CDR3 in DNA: TGCAGCGCAACTAGCGGGGGGAATGAGCAGTTCTTC. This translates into CSATSGGNEQFF.

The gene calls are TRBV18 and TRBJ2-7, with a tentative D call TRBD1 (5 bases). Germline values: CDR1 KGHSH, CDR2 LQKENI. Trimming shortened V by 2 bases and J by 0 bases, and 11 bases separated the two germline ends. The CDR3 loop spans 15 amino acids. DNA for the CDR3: TGTGCCAGCTCACCAACAGGCCAGAGCTCCTACGAGCAGTACTTC. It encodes CASSPTGQSSYEQYF.

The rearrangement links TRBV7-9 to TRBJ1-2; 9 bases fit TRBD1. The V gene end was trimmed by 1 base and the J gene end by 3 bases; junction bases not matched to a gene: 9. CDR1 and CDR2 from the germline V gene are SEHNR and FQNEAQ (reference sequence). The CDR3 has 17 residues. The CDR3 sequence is CASSLGLRDREDYGYTF. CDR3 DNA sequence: TGTGCCAGCAGCTTAGGTCTTAGGGACAGGGAAGACTATGGCTACACCTTC.

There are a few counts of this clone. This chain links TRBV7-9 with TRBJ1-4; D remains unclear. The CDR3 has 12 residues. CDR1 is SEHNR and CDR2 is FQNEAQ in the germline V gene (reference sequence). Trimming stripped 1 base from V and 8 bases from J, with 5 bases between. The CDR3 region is CASSLGGEKLFF. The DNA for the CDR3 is TGTGCCAGCAGCTTAGGAGGGGAAAAACTGTTTTTT.

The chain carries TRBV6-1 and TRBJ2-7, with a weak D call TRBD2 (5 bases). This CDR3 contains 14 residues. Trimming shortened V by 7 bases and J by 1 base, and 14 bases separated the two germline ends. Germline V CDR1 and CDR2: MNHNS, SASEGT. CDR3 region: CASTLLRVSYEQYF. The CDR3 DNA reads TGTGCCAGCACCCTCCTGCGGGTGTCCTACGAGCAGTACTTC.

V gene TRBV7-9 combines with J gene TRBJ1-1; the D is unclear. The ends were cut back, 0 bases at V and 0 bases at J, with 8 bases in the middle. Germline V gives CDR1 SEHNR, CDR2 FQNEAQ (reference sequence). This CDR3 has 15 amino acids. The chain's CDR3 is CASSLARVMNTEAFF. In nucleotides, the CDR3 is TGTGCCAGCAGCTTAGCGCGGGTTATGAACACTGAAGCTTTCTTT. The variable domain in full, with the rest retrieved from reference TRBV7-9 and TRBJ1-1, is DTGVSQNPRHKITKRGQNVTFRCDPISEHNRLYWYRQTLGQGPEFLTYFQNEAQLEKSRLLSDRFSAERPKGSFSTLEIQRTEQGDSAMYLCASSLARVMNTEAFFGQGTRLTVV.

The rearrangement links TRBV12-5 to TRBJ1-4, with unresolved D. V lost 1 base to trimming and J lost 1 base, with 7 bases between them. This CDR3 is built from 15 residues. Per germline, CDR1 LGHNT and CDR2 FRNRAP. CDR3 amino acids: CASGLGGLTNEKLFF. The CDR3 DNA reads TGTGCTAGTGGTTTGGGAGGGTTAACTAATGAAAAACTGTTTTTT.

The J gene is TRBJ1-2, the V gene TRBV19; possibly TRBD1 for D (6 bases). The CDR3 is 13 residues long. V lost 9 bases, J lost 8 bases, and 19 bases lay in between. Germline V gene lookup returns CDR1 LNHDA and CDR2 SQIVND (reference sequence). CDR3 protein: CASLDAGAEGYTF. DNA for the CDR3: TGTGCCAGCCTGGACGCGGGGGCGGAAGGCTACACCTTC.

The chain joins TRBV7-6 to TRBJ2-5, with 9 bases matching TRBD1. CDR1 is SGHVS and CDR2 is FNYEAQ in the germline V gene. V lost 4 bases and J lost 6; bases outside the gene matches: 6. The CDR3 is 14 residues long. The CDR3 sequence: CASSSSGQGQTQYF. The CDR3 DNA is TGTGCCAGCAGCTCATCGGGACAGGGACAGACCCAGTACTTC.

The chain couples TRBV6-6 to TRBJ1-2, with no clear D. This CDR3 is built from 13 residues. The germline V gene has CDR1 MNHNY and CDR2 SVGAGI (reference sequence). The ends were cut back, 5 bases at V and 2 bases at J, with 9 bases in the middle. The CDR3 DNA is TGTGCCAGCAGTCTGACTCTAAACTATGGCTACACCTTC. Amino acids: CASSLTLNYGYTF.

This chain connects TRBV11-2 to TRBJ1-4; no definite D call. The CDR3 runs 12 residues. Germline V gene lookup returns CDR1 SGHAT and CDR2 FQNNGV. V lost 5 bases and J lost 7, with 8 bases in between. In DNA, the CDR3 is TGTGCCAGCAGCCCGAGAATTGAAAAACTGTTTTTT. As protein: CASSPRIEKLFF.

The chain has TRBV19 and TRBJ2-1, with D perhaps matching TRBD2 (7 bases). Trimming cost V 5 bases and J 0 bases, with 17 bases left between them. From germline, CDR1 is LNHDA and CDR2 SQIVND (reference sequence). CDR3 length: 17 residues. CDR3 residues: CASSLDGGLSSYNEQFF. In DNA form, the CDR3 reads TGTGCCAGTAGTCTTGACGGGGGGCTGAGCTCCTACAATGAGCAGTTCTTC.

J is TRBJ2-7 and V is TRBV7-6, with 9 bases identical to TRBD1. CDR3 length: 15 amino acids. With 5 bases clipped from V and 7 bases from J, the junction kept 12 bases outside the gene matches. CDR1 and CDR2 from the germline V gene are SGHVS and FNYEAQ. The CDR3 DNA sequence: TGTGCCAGCAGCCCTATCCTGGACAGGGGAGGTGAGCAGTACTTC. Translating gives CASSPILDRGGEQYF.

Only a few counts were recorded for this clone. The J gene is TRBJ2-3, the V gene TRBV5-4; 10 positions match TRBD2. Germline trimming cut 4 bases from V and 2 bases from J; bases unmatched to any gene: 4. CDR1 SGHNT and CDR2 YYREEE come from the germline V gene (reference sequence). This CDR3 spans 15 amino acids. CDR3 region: CASSPGTSDTDTQYF. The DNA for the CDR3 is TGTGCCAGCAGCCCCGGGACTAGCGACACAGATACGCAGTATTTT.

The CDR3 bases are TGTGCCAGCAGCTCCGCCCGGACAGCCTATACTAACTATGGCTACACCTTC. Amino acids: CASSSARTAYTNYGYTF. The rearrangement uses TRBV7-2 and TRBJ1-2, with D perhaps TRBD1 (6 bases). This CDR3 has 17 amino acids. V gave up 4 bases and J gave up 0 bases, with 18 bases separating them. Germline assignment: CDR1 SGHTA and CDR2 FQGNSA. Drawing the rest from reference TRBV7-2 and TRBJ1-2, the complete variable domain is GAGVSQSPSNKVTEKGKDVELRCDPISGHTALYWYRQSLGQGLEFLIYFQGNSAPDKSGLPSDRFSAERTGGSVSTLTIQRTQQEDSAVYLCASSSARTAYTNYGYTFGSGTRLTVV.